This TCR beta chain is drawn from a study of blood T cell repertoires in COVID-19. On the study more broadly: Samples came from the United States, Italy and Spain, spanning acute and convalescent COVID-19. Sources were T cells, B-cell-depleted T cells, or PBMCs; the material itself was cDNA or gDNA.

The J segment lost 4 bases and the V segment lost 7 bases, leaving 12 bases of the junction unmatched. The CDR3 extends over 16 amino acids. The germline V gene has CDR1 SQVTM and CDR2 ANQGSEA. Original data processing: Amplification of reference gene primers provided the estimated nucleated cell counts. Profiled with immunoSEQ multiplex PCR; TCRdb holds only in-frame clones, not every one. D and trimming were read from the DNA, whereas the V and J calls and clone size are those reported in that table. The sample carries about 82,000 clones, 80% recorded once. The sequencing sample was made of peripheral blood. The clonotype comes from a woman aged 40 to 50 with active or convalescent COVID-19. V is TRBV29-1 and J is TRBJ2-1; 11 positions match TRBD2. The chain's CDR3 is CSGTSGTSGNYNEQFF. The CDR3 DNA reads as TGCAGCGGAACCAGTGGGACTAGCGGCAATTACAATGAGCAGTTCTTC.